These 15 T cell receptor beta chains were sequenced from one sample in a study of cytomegalovirus exposure and HLA in healthy donors. The PCR used 60 Vbeta and 13 Jbeta primers. This table comes from immunoSEQ multiplex PCR, and its TCRdb copy is limited to in-frame clones, with some not included. The table records 170,000 or so clones, 80% to 90% of them present only once. The sequenced sample consisted of PBMCs. The receptors originated from a girl between 5 and 17 years old in good health and CMV-seropositive.

This chain links TRBV9 with TRBJ2-7; D uncertain. V lost 1 base to trimming and J lost 7 bases, with 18 bases between them. This CDR3 contains 15 residues. Per germline, CDR1 SGDLS and CDR2 YYNGEE. Written as DNA, the CDR3 is TGTGCCAGCAGCGTATCTGACTCCTTTAGTTGGGAGCAGTACTTC. Translated, it gives CASSVSDSFSWEQYF.

This clone was picked up many times. The chain combines TRBV10-3 with TRBJ2-2; D is possibly TRBD2 (6 bases). The V gene lost 6 bases and the J gene lost 3 bases, with 14 bases spanning the gap. Germline V gives CDR1 ENHRY, CDR2 SYGVKD. The CDR3 loop spans 15 amino acids. CDR3 sequence reads: CAISDGDWDTGELFF. The CDR3 region has the DNA TGTGCCATCAGCGACGGGGACTGGGACACCGGGGAGCTGTTTTTT.

The chain couples TRBV9 to TRBJ2-1, with 8 nucleotides matching TRBD2. V gave up 4 bases and J gave up 7 bases; unmatched junction bases: 7. The CDR3 spans 14 residues. Germline lookup yields CDR1 SGDLS and CDR2 YYNGEE. The CDR3 loop reads CASSTRLARNEQFF. The CDR3 coding sequence is TGTGCCAGCAGCACCCGACTAGCGCGGAATGAGCAGTTCTTC.

Written as DNA, the CDR3 is TGTGCCAGCAGTTTCCGGGACAATTACTACGAGCAGTACTTC. It codes for CASSFRDNYYEQYF. The chain carries TRBV27 and TRBJ2-7; a weak D match, TRBD1 (6 bases). This CDR3 spans 14 amino acids. V dropped 3 bases and J dropped 3 bases, with 12 bases sitting between them. Per the germline V gene, CDR1 is MNHEY and CDR2 is SMNVEV (reference sequence).

The chain combines TRBV19 with TRBJ2-1, with TRBD2 matching 12 bases. Germline V gene data show CDR1 as LNHDA and CDR2 as SQIVND (reference sequence). Trimming at V came to 3 bases and at J to 6 bases, leaving 3 bases not matched to a gene. The CDR3 runs to 15 residues. CDR3: CASSILAGGRNEQFF. CDR3 DNA: TGTGCCAGTAGTATCCTAGCGGGGGGGCGCAATGAGCAGTTCTTC.

The V and J genes are TRBV9 and TRBJ1-6, with D possibly matching TRBD1 (5 bases). The CDR3 consists of 13 residues. V gave up 0 bases and J gave up 7 bases, with 5 bases separating them. Germline CDR1 reads SGDLS; CDR2 reads YYNGEE. The chain's CDR3 is CASSVAGNSPLHF. CDR3 nucleotide sequence: TGTGCCAGCAGCGTAGCAGGGAATTCACCCCTCCACTTT. The full variable domain, completed using reference TRBV9 and TRBJ1-6, is DSGVTQTPKHLITATGQRVTLRCSPRSGDLSVYWYQQSLDQGLQFLIQYYNGEERAKGNILERFSAQQFPDLHSELNLSSLELGDSALYFCASSVAGNSPLHFGNGTRLTVT.

The chain joins TRBV2 to TRBJ1-3; no clear D. Trimming took 7 bases from V and 0 from J, leaving 10 bases between them. The germline gives CDR1 SNHLY, CDR2 FYNNEI. This CDR3 is built from 14 residues. The CDR3 DNA sequence: TGTGCCAGCATTCAGGATAGCTCTGGAAACACCATATATTTT. This codes for CASIQDSSGNTIYF.

This clone was counted a few times. The chain combines TRBV29-1 with TRBJ1-2; tentative D call: TRBD1 (6 bases). Trimming removed 4 bases at V and 1 base at J, with 10 bases between. In germline, CDR1 is SQVTM, CDR2 ANQGSEA. The CDR3 is made up of 13 amino acids. CDR3 in amino acids: CSVVRTDNYGYTF. DNA of the CDR3: TGCAGCGTTGTTCGGACAGATAACTATGGCTACACCTTC.

In DNA, the CDR3 is TGTGCCAGCAGCGCCAGATCAAACAGTTACGAAGCTTTCTTT. It specifies CASSARSNSYEAFF. The V call is TRBV9, the J call TRBJ1-1, with no clear D. The CDR3 consists of 14 residues. V lost 3 bases and J 8 bases, leaving 17 bases between the germline ends. Looked up from germline, CDR1 is SGDLS and CDR2 is YYNGEE.

The chain is built from TRBV7-9 and TRBJ1-1; 9 bases line up with TRBD1. This CDR3 is built from 15 residues. The J segment lost 4 bases and the V segment lost 6 bases, leaving 9 bases of the junction unmatched. From germline, CDR1 is SEHNR and CDR2 FQNEAQ (reference sequence). The CDR3 DNA reads TGTGCCAGCAGGTCCACAGGGGGCGGGAGCACTGAAGCTTTCTTT. This gives the protein CASRSTGGGSTEAFF.

This sequence joins TRBV30 and TRBJ2-7; D not resolved. The germline V gene has CDR1 GTSNPN and CDR2 SVGIG (reference sequence). Trimming left V 2 bases short and J 2 bases short, with 7 bases between. The CDR3 extends over 12 amino acids. The CDR3 loop reads CAWSTPAYEQYF. The DNA of the CDR3 is TGTGCCTGGAGTACACCAGCCTACGAGCAGTACTTC. Drawing the rest from reference TRBV30 and TRBJ2-7, the complete variable domain is SQTIHQWPATLVQPVGSPLSLECTVEGTSNPNLYWYRQAAGRGLQLLFYSVGIGQISSEVPQNLSASRPQDRQFILSSKKLLLSDSGFYLCAWSTPAYEQYFGPGTRLTVT.

CDR3 region: CASSLNPTGQEQYF. The CDR3, as DNA: TGTGCCAGCAGCTTGAACCCGACAGGGCAAGAGCAGTACTTC. The chain employs TRBV5-5 and TRBJ2-7; 7 bases match TRBD1. After removal of 1 base from V and 7 bases from J, the junction contained 8 bases not matched to a gene. Germline values: CDR1 SGHKS, CDR2 YYEKEE (reference sequence). CDR3 size: 14 residues.

The chain combines TRBV10-1 with TRBJ2-7; no firm D call. The CDR3 has 13 amino acids. CDR1 and CDR2 (germline): WNHNN, SYGVQD (reference sequence). V dropped 6 bases and J dropped 0 bases, with 9 bases sitting between them. CDR3 in amino acids: CASRGESSYEQYF. In DNA form, the CDR3 reads TGCGCCAGCAGGGGCGAAAGCTCCTACGAGCAGTACTTC.

This chain joins TRBV4-1 and TRBJ2-5; D ambiguous. Germline V gene data show CDR1 as MGHRA and CDR2 as YSYEKL. CDR3 length: 13 amino acids. V lost 4 bases to trimming and J lost 5 bases, with 11 bases between them. The CDR3 region has the DNA TGCGCCAGCAGCCTGGCTGGGCGCGAGACCCAGTACTTC. This codes for CASSLAGRETQYF.

V gene TRBV5-1 combines with J gene TRBJ1-6; 7 nucleotides agree with TRBD1. CDR1 and CDR2 (germline): SGHRS, YFSETQ. This CDR3 is built from 15 residues. V was clipped by 5 bases and J by 7 bases; unmatched bases: 9. This CDR3 is CASSLRQGWNSPLHF. CDR3 DNA: TGCGCCAGCAGTCTCCGACAGGGTTGGAATTCACCCCTCCACTTT. Drawing the rest from reference TRBV5-1 and TRBJ1-6, the complete variable domain is KAGVTQTPRYLIKTRGQQVTLSCSPISGHRSVSWYQQTPGQGLQFLFEYFSETQRNKGNFPGRFSGRQFSNSRSEMNVSTLELGDSALYLCASSLRQGWNSPLHFGNGTRLTVT.